The TCR beta chain described here comes from a study of cytomegalovirus exposure and HLA in healthy donors (dated by TCRdb to about 2017). For context, the study as a whole: According to an earlier analysis of several hundred of the donors, some 180 million T cells yielded 90 million to 130 million unique TCR beta sequences and 276 Gb of sequence data. An early release covering roughly 600 HLA-typed donors comprised about 300 gigabases of sequencing data and approximately 85 million unique TCR sequences. Among the approximately 400 genotyped donors, around 81% belonged to the genetic ancestry cluster associated with self-reported Caucasian donors. The study aimed to test whether signatures of past pathogen exposure could be identified by cataloging public T cell receptors. The study used immunosequencing to profile the T cell repertoires of 600 to 850 subjects and linked those repertoires to cytomegalovirus serostatus. Along with the roughly 670-subject first cohort, a separate validation cohort of around 110 different subjects was used. High-throughput TCR immunosequencing, statistical association of individual TCRs with disease status, and machine learning were combined to predict cytomegalovirus infection status. To study patterns of TCR occurrence, a later analysis re-analyzed previously published TCR beta repertoires from 550 to 800 donors and added high-resolution HLA genotyping. The later analysis used no new phenotypic data to find candidate immune exposures, relying instead on TCR beta sequences and their occurrence across donors. An earlier analysis of about 620 of the donors applied high-throughput TCR beta sequencing to assess whether each TCR beta V gene segment acted as functional or pseudogenic. Donor age, sex, ethnicity and CMV serostatus were compiled alongside the repertoire data. A later genetic analysis used genome-wide SNP genotypes for about 60% of the roughly 670 donors, treating that subset as a discovery cohort. All discovery cohort repertoires had been generated using a single sequencing platform. Class I and class II HLA loci were covered by the typing at four-digit resolution. The number of donors typed differed by locus, with about 629-640 for A, B, C, DRB1 and DQB1, over 500 for DQA1, 606 for DPA1, and around 450 for DPB1. Four or five DR-DQ haplotypes were handled as single units for association and clustering because linkage in the cohort was strong. Across around 400 genotyped donors of the cohort, an average of roughly 230,000 unique TCR beta nucleotide sequences per donor were sequenced, and about a sixth of those sequences were non-productive. What the work shows at the level of the full study, not this receptor alone: Broadly in line with IMGT annotations, most TCR beta V segments showed up in productive rearrangements about 90% or about 30% of the time in an earlier analysis of about 500 of the donors. In a later genetic analysis, fewer N-insertions in productive TCRs were reported among donors in an Asian-associated ancestry cluster than the roughly 640-donor mean. Because counts were too low, about 18 rarely observed V segments, including chromosome 9 orphons, were excluded from the earlier analysis of a few hundred of the donors. Some IMGT-functional V segments, including TRBV6-2 and TRBV6-3, could not be told apart with the 87-base-pair reads, so those segments were excluded. A cluster of highly shared sequence variants was judged likely to represent a technical artifact of the sequencing pipeline. Most TCR sequences were seen in very few donors, while some public TCRs were found in many individuals. Roughly uniform sequencing depth across donors was assumed in presence/absence analyses, although this assumption may not hold. According to a later analysis, most CMV-associated TCR beta chains appeared to be HLA-restricted, and the HLA associations seemed to be driven largely by CMV exposure. A total of some 180 TCR beta chains were listed by the study as associated with cytomegalovirus. A later analysis reported that several top co-occurrence clusters appeared linked to parvovirus B19, influenza, CMV and Epstein-Barr virus. A further reported finding was that TCR beta sequences accurately predicted the HLA-A and HLA-B alleles for most subjects in the first cohort. Three of the identified cytomegalovirus-associated TCR beta chains were confirmed in vitro to be specific for cytomegalovirus antigens. When HLA alleles, especially DR and DQ, strongly co-occurred, TCR associations were difficult to assign to individual alleles. Immune exposure information for the cohort was limited to CMV serostatus. The classifier was reported to diagnose cytomegalovirus status with high specificity and sensitivity in both the original cohort and the validation cohort. In a later analysis, TCR association rates were found to vary across HLA loci, with the most associated TCRs seen for DRB1 alleles and the fewest for HLA-C alleles. An association between a missense DCLRE1C variant and V-gene and J-gene trimming of TCR beta chains was found in a later genetic analysis and replicated in an independent cohort. According to the authors, the approach could potentially be generalized to other disease states and immunological phenotypes. The cohort was sequenced for TCR beta chains only, and without alpha or paired-chain data the features that could be detected were limited. Linkage disequilibrium might explain the correlated functional status among segregating V segments, but an unknown experimental factor could not be excluded. A later analysis associated approximately 17,000 TCR beta sequences with specific HLA alleles at a false discovery rate of 0.05. Because HLA typing was missing for some donors at each locus, association tests included only the typed subset. In a later analysis, HLA-associated TCR beta chains showed more clonal expansion and lower generation probabilities than non-associated chains that were equally common.

In total, fewer than 750 healthy bone marrow donors made up the cohort. All cohort members were sampled while nominally healthy, although unrecorded immune exposures were likely present. The donor was CMV seronegative and belonged to the group of 352 seronegative cohort members. Each donor provided a peripheral blood sample, and peripheral blood mononuclear cells were used for TCR beta sequencing. The Qiagen DNeasy Blood Extraction Kit was used to extract genomic DNA from the blood cell samples. In the germline V gene, CDR1 corresponds to SGHRS and CDR2 to YFSETQ. The CDR3 runs 14 residues from the cysteine to the phenylalanine. This entry keeps only the CDR3 DNA: 42 bases, framed from base 1. Relative to germline, V is 0 bases shorter and J is 6 bases shorter, with 10 bases between their ends. The library was built by means of the immunoSEQ multiplex PCR assay. For the multiplex PCR, a mixture combining 60 forward primers for TCR Vbeta segments and 13 reverse primers for TCR Jbeta segments was used. The CDR3 region of rearranged TCR beta genes was amplified from genomic DNA with a multiplex PCR assay. On the Illumina HiSeq System, the amplified TCR beta libraries were sequenced as 87-base-pair reads. In the paper's pipeline: A later analysis tallied roughly 80 million unique TCR beta chains across the 650 to 750 repertoires, and approximately 9.9 million of those chains were shared by two or more donors. To remove PCR and sequencing errors, raw reads were error-corrected and collapsed into unique sequences using a nearest-neighbor algorithm that merged closely related sequences. CDR3 sequences were aligned to IMGT reference sequences to assign V, D and J gene segments. Each retained sequence needed at least a six-nucleotide match to both a V gene segment and a J gene segment. Rearrangements were classified as productive when the CDR3 lacked stop codons and remained in frame with V and J, and all other rearrangements were classified as non-productive. Following IMGT convention, CDR3 was defined as the stretch from the second conserved V-encoded cysteine up to the conserved J-encoded phenylalanine. The earlier analysis of about 610 of the donors excluded sequences that lacked an unambiguous match to a single V gene segment. An earlier analysis of several hundred of the donors called V segments functional above 56.7% productive rearrangements and segregating when the between-donor standard deviation exceeded 5%. To diagnose cytomegalovirus status from the catalog of TCR beta chain sequences, a statistical classification framework was built. In a later analysis, V and J genes were assigned by comparing TCR nucleotide sequences against IMGT/GENE-DB human TR gene sequences. A later analysis assigned CDR3 sequences and most-parsimonious VDJ recombination scenarios with the TCRdist pipeline. In a later analysis, each TCR beta chain was defined by its CDR3 amino acid sequence together with its V-gene family, and reads lacking a unique V-gene family were excluded. To address suspected cross-contamination and a sequencing artifact, a later analysis removed over 500 highly shared, low-generation-probability nucleotide sequences. A later analysis calculated a clonal expansion index for each public chain from normalized within-repertoire ranks of inferred template counts. A later analysis computed generation probabilities with a VDJ recombination model fitted to out-of-frame rearrangements, and checked the results against IGoR. Hypergeometric tests were used in a later analysis to score TCR-TCR, TCR-HLA and TCR-CMV co-occurrence, with a repertoire-size bias correction applied to the TCR pairs. False discovery rates were estimated in a later analysis by permuting HLA or CMV assignments 20 times. A later analysis grouped co-occurring TCRs with DBSCAN, adding TCRdist sequence similarity when clustering within HLA-allele-positive subsets. Co-occurrence clustering excluded repertoires with fewer than 30,000 or more than 120,000 public chains, plus five with anomalous nucleotide sharing. TCRdb retrieved this table from immuneACCESS and kept in-frame rearrangements only. Not all clones are present; in checked studies, unresolved V genes account for under half, and no reason is known for the remainder. V, J and clone size are taken as reported in that table, and D and trimming were inferred from the DNA itself. Within this sample are 150,000 to 200,000 clones, with 84% of them counted one time only. 0.95% to 1.3% of the sample is in the top ten clones.

About this clone: Its antigen is not yet known. Base qualities are missing; no much larger clone stands one base away.

The sequence came from a man aged 30 to 39 in good health and CMV-seronegative. This chain joins TRBV5-1 to TRBJ2-4, with the identity of the D gene unclear. The sample comprised PBMCs. The CDR3 protein: CASSLAGGVNIQYF. The sequence in DNA is TGCGCCAGCAGCTTGGCTGGCGGTGTAAACATTCAGTACTTC.